This TCR beta chain was recorded in a study of blood T cell repertoires in COVID-19. In the study's own analysis: The authors estimated nucleated cell counts from reference gene primer amplification. Clones were sequenced by immunoSEQ multiplex PCR, and TCRdb holds only the in-frame ones, with some missing. That table supplies the V and J calls and clone size; D and trimming were determined from the DNA. The sample lists about 45,000 clones, approximately 87% occurring once. The CDR3 has 13 residues. The germline V and J ends were trimmed by 11 bases and 5 bases, with 17 bases remaining between them. CDR1 is MNHEY and CDR2 is SMNVEV in the germline V gene (reference sequence).

The source of this sequence is a human donor in a cohort sampled during active COVID-19. This chain connects TRBV27 to TRBJ2-3; possible D gene TRBD2, 5 bases. What was sequenced was peripheral blood. The CDR3 coding sequence is TGTGCCTCCAGACCCCTAGCAGGAGATACGCAGTATTTT. It yields the protein CASRPLAGDTQYF.